This TCR beta chain was identified in a study of cytomegalovirus exposure and HLA in healthy donors. Study background: Some 200 million T cells yielded some 100 million unique TCR beta sequences, as an earlier analysis found.

Germline CDR1 is ENHRY and CDR2 is SYGVKD. Trimming cost V 7 bases and J 3 bases, with 12 bases left between them. There are 14 residues in the CDR3. The study, taken as a whole, reports: Cytomegalovirus status was reportedly diagnosed by the classifier with high sensitivity and specificity. Clonal expansion was found to be greater in HLA-associated TCR beta chains than in equally common others in a later analysis.

The PCR ran on 60 Vbeta and 13 Jbeta primers. Sequencing used immunoSEQ multiplex PCR; TCRdb keeps in-frame clones, though not all of them. In the table there are about 160,000 clones, over 65% of which are singletons. Healthy bone marrow donors made up the donor group. About this clone: The antigen remains undetermined.

Sequenced material: PBMCs. The chain links TRBV10-3 to TRBJ2-2; possibly TRBD2 for D (6 bases). The clonotype comes from a woman aged 35 to 49 in good health and CMV-seronegative. CDR3 in amino acids: CAIMAGLDTGELFF. For the CDR3, the DNA is TGTGCCATCATGGCGGGGCTGGACACCGGGGAGCTGTTTTTT.